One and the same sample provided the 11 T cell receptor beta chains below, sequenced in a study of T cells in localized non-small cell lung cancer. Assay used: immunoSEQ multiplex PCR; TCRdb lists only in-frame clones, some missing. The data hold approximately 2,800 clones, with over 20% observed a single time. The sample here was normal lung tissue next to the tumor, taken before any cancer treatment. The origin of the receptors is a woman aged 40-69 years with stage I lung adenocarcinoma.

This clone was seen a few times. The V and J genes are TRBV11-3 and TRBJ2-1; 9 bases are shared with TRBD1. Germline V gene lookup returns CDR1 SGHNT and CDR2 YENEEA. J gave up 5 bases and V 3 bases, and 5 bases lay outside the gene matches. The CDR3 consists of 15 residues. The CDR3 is CASSLGDRAHNEQFF. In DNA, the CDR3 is TGTGCCAGCAGCTTGGGGGACAGGGCCCACAATGAGCAGTTCTTC.

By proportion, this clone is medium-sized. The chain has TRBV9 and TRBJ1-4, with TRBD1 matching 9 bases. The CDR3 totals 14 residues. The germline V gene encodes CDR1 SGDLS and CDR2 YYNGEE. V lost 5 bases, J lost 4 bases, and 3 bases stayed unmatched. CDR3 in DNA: TGTGCCAGCAGTATGGGACAGGGTAATGAAAAACTGTTTTTT. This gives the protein CASSMGQGNEKLFF.

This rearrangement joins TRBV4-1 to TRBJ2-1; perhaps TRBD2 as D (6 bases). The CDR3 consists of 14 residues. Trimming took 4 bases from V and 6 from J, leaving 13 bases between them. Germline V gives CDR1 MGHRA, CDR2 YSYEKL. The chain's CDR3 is CASSRVGEVNEQFF. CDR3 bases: TGCGCCAGCAGCCGAGTGGGGGAGGTCAATGAGCAGTTCTTC.

Here the CDR3 reads CASKPWLADYNEQFF. CDR3 coding DNA: TGTGCCAGTAAGCCCTGGCTAGCGGACTACAATGAGCAGTTCTTC. The J gene is TRBJ2-1, the V gene TRBV19; 7 positions agree with TRBD2. Germline CDR1 is LNHDA and CDR2 is SQIVND (reference sequence). After removal of 7 bases from V and 3 bases from J, the junction contained 9 bases not matched to a gene. The CDR3 contains 15 residues.

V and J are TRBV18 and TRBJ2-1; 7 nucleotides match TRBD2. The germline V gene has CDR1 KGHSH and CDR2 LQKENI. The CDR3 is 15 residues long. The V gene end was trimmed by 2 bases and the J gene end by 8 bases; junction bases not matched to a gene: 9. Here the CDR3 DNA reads TGTGCCAGCTCACCAGCGGGAGTGGGAGGGGATGAGCAGTTCTTC. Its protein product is CASSPAGVGGDEQFF.

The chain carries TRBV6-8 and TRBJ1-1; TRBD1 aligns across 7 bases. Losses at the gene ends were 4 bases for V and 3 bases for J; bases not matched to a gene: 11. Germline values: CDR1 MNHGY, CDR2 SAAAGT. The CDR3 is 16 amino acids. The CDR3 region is CASSSRTGALYTEAFF. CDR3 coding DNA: TGTGCCAGCAGTTCAAGGACAGGAGCCCTGTACACTGAAGCTTTCTTT.

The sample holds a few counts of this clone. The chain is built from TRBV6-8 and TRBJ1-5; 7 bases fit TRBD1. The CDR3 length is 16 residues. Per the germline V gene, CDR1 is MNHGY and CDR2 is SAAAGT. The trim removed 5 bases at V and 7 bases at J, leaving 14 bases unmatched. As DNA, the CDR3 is TGTGCCAGCAGTGAGAACAGGCGACAGGGCAGGCAGCCCCAGCATTTT. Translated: CASSENRRQGRQPQHF.

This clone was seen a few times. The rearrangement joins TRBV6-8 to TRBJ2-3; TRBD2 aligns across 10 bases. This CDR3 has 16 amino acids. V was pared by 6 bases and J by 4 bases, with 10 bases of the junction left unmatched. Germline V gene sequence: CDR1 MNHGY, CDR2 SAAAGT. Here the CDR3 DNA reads TGTGCCAGCAGCCGGGGTGGACTAGCGGCCGCAGATACGCAGTATTTT. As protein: CASSRGGLAAADTQYF.

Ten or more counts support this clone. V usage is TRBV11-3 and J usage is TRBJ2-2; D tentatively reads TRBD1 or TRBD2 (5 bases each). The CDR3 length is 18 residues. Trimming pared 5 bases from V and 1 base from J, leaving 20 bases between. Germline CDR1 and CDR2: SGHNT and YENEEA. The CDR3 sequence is CASSRQPPGTLNTGELFF. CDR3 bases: TGTGCCAGCAGCCGTCAGCCCCCCGGGACCCTGAACACCGGGGAGCTGTTTTTT.

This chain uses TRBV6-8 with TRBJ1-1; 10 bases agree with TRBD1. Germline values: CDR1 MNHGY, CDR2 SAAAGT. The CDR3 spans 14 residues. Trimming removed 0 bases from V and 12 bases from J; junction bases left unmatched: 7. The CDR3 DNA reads TGTGCCAGCAGTTACTCCCCGGGACAGGGGAAAACTTTCTTT. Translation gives CASSYSPGQGKTFF.

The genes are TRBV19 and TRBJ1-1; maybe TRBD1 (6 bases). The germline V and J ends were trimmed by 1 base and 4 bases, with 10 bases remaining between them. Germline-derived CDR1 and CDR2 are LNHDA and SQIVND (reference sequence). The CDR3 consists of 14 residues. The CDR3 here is CASSIGGGGTEAFF. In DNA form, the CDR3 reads TGTGCCAGTAGTATAGGTGGGGGCGGCACTGAAGCTTTCTTT.